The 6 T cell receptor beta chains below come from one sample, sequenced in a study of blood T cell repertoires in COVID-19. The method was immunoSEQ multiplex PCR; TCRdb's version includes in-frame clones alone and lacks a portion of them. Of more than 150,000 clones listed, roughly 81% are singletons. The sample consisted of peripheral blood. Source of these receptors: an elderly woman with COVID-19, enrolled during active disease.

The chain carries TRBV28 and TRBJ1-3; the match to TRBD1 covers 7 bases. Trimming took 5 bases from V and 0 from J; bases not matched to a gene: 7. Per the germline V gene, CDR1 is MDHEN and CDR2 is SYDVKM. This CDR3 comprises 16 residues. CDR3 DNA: TGTGCCAGCAGTCAAACAGGGGCGATCTCTGGAAACACCATATATTTT. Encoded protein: CASSQTGAISGNTIYF. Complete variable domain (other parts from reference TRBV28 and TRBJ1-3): DVKVTQSSRYLVKRTGEKVFLECVQDMDHENMFWYRQDPGLGLRLIYFSYDVKMKEKGDIPEGYSVSREKKERFSLILESASTNQTSMYLCASSQTGAISGNTIYFGEGSWLTVV.

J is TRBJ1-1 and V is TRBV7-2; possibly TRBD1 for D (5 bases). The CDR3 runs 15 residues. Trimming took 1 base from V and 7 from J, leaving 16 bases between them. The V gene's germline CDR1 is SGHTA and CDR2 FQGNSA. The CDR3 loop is CASSLVSGPQGEAFF. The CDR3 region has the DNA TGTGCCAGCAGCTTAGTATCCGGACCGCAGGGTGAAGCTTTCTTT.

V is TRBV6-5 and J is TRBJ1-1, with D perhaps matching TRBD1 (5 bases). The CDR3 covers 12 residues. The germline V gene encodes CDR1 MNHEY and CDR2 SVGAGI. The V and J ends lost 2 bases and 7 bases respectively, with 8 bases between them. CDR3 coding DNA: TGTGCCAGCAGTTACGGGGGGGGTGAAGCTTTCTTT. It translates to CASSYGGGEAFF.

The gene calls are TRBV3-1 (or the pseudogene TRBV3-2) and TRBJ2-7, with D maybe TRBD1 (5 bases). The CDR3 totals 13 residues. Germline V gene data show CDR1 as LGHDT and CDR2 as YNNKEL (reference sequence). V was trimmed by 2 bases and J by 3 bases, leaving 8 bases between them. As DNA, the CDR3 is TGTGCCAGCAGCCAAACAGGATACTACGAGCAGTACTTC. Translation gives CASSQTGYYEQYF.

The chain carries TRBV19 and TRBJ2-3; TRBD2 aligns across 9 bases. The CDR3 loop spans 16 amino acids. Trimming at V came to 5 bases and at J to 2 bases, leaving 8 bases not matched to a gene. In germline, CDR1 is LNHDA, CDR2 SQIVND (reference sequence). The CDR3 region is CASSSNSGGTTDTQYF. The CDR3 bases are TGTGCCAGTAGTTCAAATAGCGGGGGAACCACAGATACGCAGTATTTT.

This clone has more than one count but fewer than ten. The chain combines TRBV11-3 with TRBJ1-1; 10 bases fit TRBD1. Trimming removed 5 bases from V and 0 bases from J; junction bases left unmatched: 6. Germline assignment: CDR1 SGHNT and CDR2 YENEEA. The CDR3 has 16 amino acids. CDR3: CASSLGQGTMNTEAFF. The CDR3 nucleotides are TGTGCCAGCAGCCTGGGACAGGGGACTATGAACACTGAAGCTTTCTTT.